This record looks at one TCR beta chain sequence and its context. One end of the junction fails to match germline, which may point to a read error. This entry is derived from a study of cytomegalovirus exposure and HLA in healthy donors. Germline CDR1 is SEHNR and CDR2 is FQNEAQ (reference sequence). The CDR3 has 12 residues. In the PCR, 60 Vbeta and 13 Jbeta primers were used. Sequencing used immunoSEQ multiplex PCR; TCRdb keeps in-frame clones, though not all of them. This table holds some 130,000 clones, 75% to 85% found once. This receptor was obtained from a female donor in good health and CMV-seropositive. V and J are TRBV7-9 and TRBJ1-6; D is undetermined. Sequencing was carried out using PBMCs. CDR3 sequence reads: CSSSGSNSPLHF. The CDR3 coding sequence is TGTTCCAGCAGTGGCTCGAATTCACCCCTCCACTTT.